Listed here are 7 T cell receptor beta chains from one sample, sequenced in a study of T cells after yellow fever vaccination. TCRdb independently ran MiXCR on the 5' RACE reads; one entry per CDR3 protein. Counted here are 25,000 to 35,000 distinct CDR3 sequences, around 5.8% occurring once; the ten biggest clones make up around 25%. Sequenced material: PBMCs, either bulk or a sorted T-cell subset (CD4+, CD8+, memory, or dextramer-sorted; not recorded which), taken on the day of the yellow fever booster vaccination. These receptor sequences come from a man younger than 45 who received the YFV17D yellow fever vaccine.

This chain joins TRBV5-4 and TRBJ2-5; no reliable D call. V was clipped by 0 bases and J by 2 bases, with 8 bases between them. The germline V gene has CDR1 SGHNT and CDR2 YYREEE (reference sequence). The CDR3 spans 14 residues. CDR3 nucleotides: TGTGCCAGCAGCTTGGCTACTTTTCAAGAGACCCAGTACTTC. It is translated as CASSLATFQETQYF. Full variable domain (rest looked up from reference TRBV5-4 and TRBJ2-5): ETGVTQSPTHLIKTRGQQVTLRCSSQSGHNTVSWYQQALGQGPQFIFQYYREEENGRGNFPPRFSGLQFPNYSSELNVNALELDDSALYLCASSLATFQETQYFGPGTRLLVL.

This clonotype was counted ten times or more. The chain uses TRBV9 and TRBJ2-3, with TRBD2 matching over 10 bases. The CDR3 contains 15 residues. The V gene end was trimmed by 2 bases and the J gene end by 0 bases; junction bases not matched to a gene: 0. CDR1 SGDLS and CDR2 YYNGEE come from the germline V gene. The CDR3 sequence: CASSVSGGSTDTQYF. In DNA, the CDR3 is TGTGCCAGCAGCGTTAGCGGGGGGAGCACAGATACGCAGTATTTT.

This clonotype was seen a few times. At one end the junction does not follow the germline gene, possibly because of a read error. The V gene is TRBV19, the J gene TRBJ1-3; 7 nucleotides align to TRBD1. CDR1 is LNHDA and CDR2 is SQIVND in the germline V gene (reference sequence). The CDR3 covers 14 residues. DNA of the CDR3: TGCGCTACACAAGGGGGCTCAGCCGGAAACACCATATATTTT. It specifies CATQGGSAGNTIYF.

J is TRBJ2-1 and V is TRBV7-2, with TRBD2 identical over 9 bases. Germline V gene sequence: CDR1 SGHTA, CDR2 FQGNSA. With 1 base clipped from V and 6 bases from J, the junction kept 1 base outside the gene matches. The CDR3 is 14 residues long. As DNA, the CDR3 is TGTGCCAGCAGCTTAGATAGCGGGAGCAATGAGCAGTTCTTC. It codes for CASSLDSGSNEQFF.

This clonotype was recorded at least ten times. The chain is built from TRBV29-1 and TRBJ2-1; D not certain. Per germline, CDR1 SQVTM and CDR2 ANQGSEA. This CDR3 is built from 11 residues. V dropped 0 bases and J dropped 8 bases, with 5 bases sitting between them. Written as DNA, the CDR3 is TGCAGCGTTGAAGATTATCATGAGCAGTTCTTC. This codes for CSVEDYHEQFF.

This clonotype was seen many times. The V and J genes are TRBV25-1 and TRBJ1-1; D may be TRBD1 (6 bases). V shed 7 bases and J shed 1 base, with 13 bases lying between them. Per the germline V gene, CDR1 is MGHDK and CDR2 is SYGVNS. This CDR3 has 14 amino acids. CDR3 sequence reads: CASISTGRNTEAFF. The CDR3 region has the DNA TGTGCCAGCATAAGTACAGGGAGGAACACTGAAGCTTTCTTT.

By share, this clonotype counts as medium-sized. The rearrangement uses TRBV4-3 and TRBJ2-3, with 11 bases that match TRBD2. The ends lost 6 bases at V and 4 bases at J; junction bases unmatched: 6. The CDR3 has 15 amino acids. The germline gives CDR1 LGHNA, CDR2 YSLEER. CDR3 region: CASRHTSGRSDTQYF. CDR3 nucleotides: TGCGCCAGCAGACACACTAGCGGGAGATCAGATACGCAGTATTTT.